This T cell receptor beta chain stems from a study of OX40 agonist ivuxolimab in advanced cancers. Study-wide context: All patients had ivuxolimab intravenously every 2 weeks at 0.01 to 10 mg/kg. Dose-escalation patients' cancers were hepatocellular carcinoma, melanoma, renal cell or head and neck cancer.

Method: immunoSEQ multiplex PCR; TCRdb's copy keeps in-frame clones and lacks some. This sample has under 95,000 clones, with roughly 90% found just once. Turning to this clone: Its target is unknown.

Regarding the study as a whole: At 0.1 to 3.0 mg/kg and by week 6, clonal expansion occurred in CD4+ and CD8+ blood T cells.

Material: CD4+ or CD8+ T cells sorted from blood, obtained in a trial of the OX40 agonist ivuxolimab. This sequence was found in an adult with an advanced solid tumor such as melanoma, head and neck, liver or kidney cancer.

The CDR3 reads CAISESPKWTSGGRAGGTGELFF. Written as DNA, the CDR3 is TGTGCCATCAGTGAGTCCCCAAAGTGGACTAGCGGGGGGCGAGCCGGTGGCACCGGGGAGCTGTTTTTT. The chain carries TRBV10-3 and TRBJ2-2; TRBD2 aligns across 14 bases. Unmatched junction bases numbered 19, after V lost 0 bases and J lost 4 bases. Germline-derived CDR1 and CDR2 are ENHRY and SYGVKD. The CDR3 is 23 residues long.